This paragraph reports one TCR beta chain. This clonotype showed up just a few times. What this receptor recognizes is not known. It has no much larger one-base neighbor in the sample; base qualities were not kept. This sample is drawn from a study of breast tumors, draining lymph nodes, adjacent tissues (TCRdb year 2016). In the study overall: TCR beta repertoires were compared across tumor, adjacent nontumor tissue and axillary lymph nodes obtained from breast cancer patients. The study aimed to assess the relationships and possible T-cell exchange between tumor, surrounding tissue and draining lymph node repertoires in human breast cancer. Summary of the overall study and its limitations: The study presented the conclusion that tumor T cells originate in lymph nodes as consistent with a hypothesis, not as something directly demonstrated. A scenario in which most tumor T cells derive from the lymph node and then expand within tumor tissue was judged to be consistent with the data. In luminal-like breast cancer, tumor and nontumor tissue repertoires resembled each other significantly more than in basal-like breast cancer. Tumor T-cell repertoires showed less diversity than lymph node repertoires and more diversity than nontumor tissue repertoires, and tumor T-cell repertoires showed preferential V and J gene usage.

The data were produced on an Illumina HiSeq 2000. Multiplex PCR amplification was used to build the TCR beta chain libraries. The amplified TCR beta chain products were analyzed by high-throughput sequencing. TCRdb passed the public sequencing reads through fastp at Q25 and MiXCR, retaining productive beta sequences. Under each unique CDR3 protein, matching rows form one entry showing the most common genes and DNA. The sample includes about 200,000 distinct CDR3 sequences, with around 33% observed a single time. The ten largest clonotypes hold 4% to 5.5% of the sample. For CDR1 and CDR2, the germline V gene lists SGHVS and FQNEAQ. V was cut back by 3 bases and J by 14 bases, leaving a gap of 23 bases between them. From the cysteine through the phenylalanine, the CDR3 covers 15 amino acids. Here the CDR3 DNA is all that survives: 45 bases in frame from base 1. The axillary draining lymph nodes of breast cancer patients were the source of the lymph node samples.

Source material: axillary lymph node tissue. The rearrangement combines TRBV7-8 with TRBJ1-5, with a tentative D gene TRBD1 over 5 matching bases. This receptor was obtained from a female donor with breast cancer. Some clones in this sample may be carry-over from other donors' samples. The CDR3 protein: CASSFGTSGRQYEHF. The DNA sequence follows: TGTGCCAGCAGCTTCGGGACTAGCGGGAGACAATACGAGCATTTT.